This T cell receptor beta chain was recovered during a study of cytomegalovirus exposure and HLA in healthy donors (dated by TCRdb to about 2017). With respect to the entire study: An earlier analysis of approximately 640 of the donors reported more than 250 Gb of sequence data and about 100 million unique TCR beta sequences from 150 million to 200 million T cells. To study patterns of TCR occurrence, a later analysis re-analyzed previously published TCR beta repertoires from 500 to 850 donors and added high-resolution HLA genotyping. Every discovery cohort repertoire had been produced on one sequencing platform. Roughly 5 DR-DQ haplotypes were treated as single units for association and clustering because of strong linkage in the cohort. Using immunosequencing, the study profiled T cell repertoires from 640 or so subjects and related those repertoires to cytomegalovirus serostatus. To predict cytomegalovirus infection status, the study combined high-throughput TCR immunosequencing, statistical association of individual TCRs with disease status, and machine learning. A later genetic analysis took genome-wide SNP genotypes for 398 of the 666 donors and used that subset as a discovery cohort. Along with the roughly 610-subject first cohort, a separate validation cohort of around 110 different subjects was used. An earlier analysis of approximately 500 of the donors applied high-throughput TCR beta sequencing to assess whether each TCR beta V gene segment acted as functional or pseudogenic. Rather than using new phenotypic data, the later analysis identified candidate immune exposures from TCR beta sequences and from how often those sequences occurred across donors. Approximately 300 gigabases of sequencing data and roughly 80 million unique TCR sequences made up an early release that covered approximately 620 HLA-typed donors. The genetic ancestry cluster associated with self-reported Caucasian donors included roughly 84% of the roughly 400 genotyped donors. Class I and class II HLA loci were covered by the typing at four-digit resolution. Across 300 to 400 genotyped donors of the cohort, an average of roughly 230,000 unique TCR beta nucleotide sequences per donor were sequenced, and around 20% of those sequences were non-productive. Typing coverage varied by locus: about 620-640 donors for A, B, C, DRB1 and DQB1; approximately 520 for DQA1; approximately 610 for DPA1; roughly 450 for DPB1. The study aimed to test whether cataloging public T cell receptors could reveal signatures of past pathogen exposure. Donor age, sex, ethnicity and CMV serostatus were compiled together with the repertoire data.

The cohort consisted of approximately 690 healthy bone marrow donors. At the time of sampling, every cohort member was nominally healthy, though immune exposures that went unrecorded were likely present. The donor tested CMV seronegative and was one of the 352 seronegative cohort members. Every donor gave a peripheral blood sample, and the peripheral blood mononuclear cells from that sample were used for TCR beta sequencing. Genomic DNA extraction from the blood cell samples was performed with the Qiagen DNeasy Blood Extraction Kit. In regard to this clone: There is no known antigen for this receptor. Per-nucleotide qualities are absent, and no much larger clonotype sits a single base away.

Library preparation used the immunoSEQ multiplex PCR assay. For the multiplex PCR, a mixture combining 60 forward primers for TCR Vbeta segments and 13 reverse primers for TCR Jbeta segments was used. Amplification of the CDR3 region of rearranged TCR beta genes was performed with a multiplex PCR assay on genomic DNA. On the Illumina HiSeq System, the amplified TCR beta libraries were sequenced as 87-base-pair reads. As for the original processing: In a later analysis, roughly 80 million unique TCR beta chains were counted across the 500 to 700 repertoires, and roughly 11 million of these chains were shared by at least two donors. Raw reads were error-corrected and collapsed into unique sequences with a nearest-neighbor algorithm that merged closely related sequences to remove PCR and sequencing errors. CDR3 sequences were aligned to IMGT reference sequences to assign V, D and J gene segments. For a sequence to be retained, a match of at least six nucleotides to both a V gene segment and a J gene segment was required. A rearrangement counted as productive if the CDR3 had no stop codons and remained in frame with V and J, and every other rearrangement counted as non-productive. CDR3 was defined according to IMGT convention as the region running from the second conserved V-encoded cysteine to the conserved J-encoded phenylalanine. The earlier analysis of about 610 of the donors excluded sequences that lacked an unambiguous match to a single V gene segment. In an earlier analysis of approximately 550 of the donors, V segments were called functional above 56.7% productive rearrangements and were called segregating when the between-donor standard deviation exceeded 5%. A statistical classification framework was built for diagnosing cytomegalovirus status from the catalog of TCR beta chain sequences. V and J gene assignment, in a later analysis, came from comparing TCR nucleotide sequences with IMGT/GENE-DB human TR gene sequences. In a later analysis, CDR3 sequences and most-parsimonious VDJ recombination scenarios were assigned using the TCRdist pipeline. A later analysis defined each TCR beta chain by its CDR3 amino acid sequence plus V-gene family, and excluded reads lacking a unique V-gene family. As a way to deal with suspected cross-contamination and a sequencing artifact, a later analysis dropped over 550 nucleotide sequences that were highly shared and had low generation probability. In a later analysis, a clonal expansion index was calculated for each public chain from normalized within-repertoire ranks of inferred template counts. In a later analysis, generation probabilities were computed using a VDJ recombination model fitted to out-of-frame rearrangements, and the results were checked against IGoR. Hypergeometric tests were used in a later analysis to score TCR-TCR, TCR-HLA and TCR-CMV co-occurrence, with a repertoire-size bias correction applied to the TCR pairs. False discovery rates were estimated in a later analysis by permuting HLA or CMV assignments 20 times. In a later analysis, co-occurring TCRs were grouped using DBSCAN, and TCRdist sequence similarity was added for clustering within HLA-allele-positive subsets. Co-occurrence clustering excluded repertoires with fewer than 30,000 or more than 120,000 public chains, plus five with anomalous nucleotide sharing. The source is immuneACCESS, and TCRdb retained only in-frame sequences with V and J called. Part of the clones is not carried over; for the studies checked, unresolved V genes explain less than half of this, and the remainder is unexplained. The DNA gave D and trimming, while V, J and clone size come from that table. This sample lists approximately 150,000 clones; roughly 80% were detected once. Together, the top ten hold under 15% of the sample.

Study-wide findings and limitations: The study gave a list of 150 to 200 TCR beta chains associated with cytomegalovirus. A later analysis found that TCR association rates varied across HLA loci, with DRB1 alleles showing the most associated TCRs and HLA-C alleles the fewest. A group of highly shared sequence variants was considered likely to be a technical artifact of the sequencing pipeline. Across donors, most TCR sequences were observed very rarely, whereas some public TCRs were present in many individuals. This cohort had only TCR beta chains sequenced, and the lack of alpha or paired-chain data limited which features could be detected. An earlier analysis of around 500 of the donors showed that most TCR beta V segments appeared in productive rearrangements either about 90% or about 30% of the time, which broadly matched IMGT annotations. In a later analysis, HLA-associated TCR beta chains were found to be more clonally expanded and to have lower generation probabilities than equally common non-associated chains. A few of the identified cytomegalovirus-associated TCR beta chains were confirmed in vitro to be specific for cytomegalovirus antigens. In a later analysis, several top co-occurrence clusters were reported to appear linked to parvovirus B19, influenza, CMV and Epstein-Barr virus. Assigning TCR associations to individual alleles was difficult when HLA alleles, especially DR and DQ, strongly co-occurred. A further reported finding was that TCR beta sequences accurately predicted the HLA-A and HLA-B alleles for most subjects in the first cohort. According to a later genetic analysis, donors in an Asian-associated ancestry cluster had fewer N-insertions in productive TCRs than the approximately 630-donor mean. V-gene and J-gene trimming of TCR beta chains was associated with a missense DCLRE1C variant in a later genetic analysis, and the association was replicated in an independent cohort. The classifier was reported to diagnose cytomegalovirus status with high specificity and sensitivity in both the original cohort and the validation cohort. Because counts were too low, seventeen rarely observed V segments, including chromosome 9 orphons, were excluded from the earlier analysis of fewer than 650 of the donors. A later analysis found that most CMV-associated TCR beta chains appeared HLA-restricted, with HLA associations seemingly driven largely by CMV exposure. HLA typing was unavailable for some donors at each locus, so association tests used only the typed subset. The only immune exposure information available for the cohort was CMV serostatus. A later analysis associated 15,000 to 20,000 TCR beta sequences with specific HLA alleles at a false discovery rate of 0.05. Linkage disequilibrium might explain the correlated functional status among segregating V segments, but an unknown experimental factor could not be excluded. It was suggested by the authors that the approach could potentially be generalized to other disease states and immunological phenotypes. The presence/absence analyses assumed that sequencing depth was roughly uniform across donors, and that assumption may not be true.

The specimen was PBMCs. The sequence derives from a woman aged 40 to 49 in good health and CMV-seronegative.

In nucleotide form, the sequence is TGTGCCTGGGCCCCTGGGGGCAGCTACTCTGGAAACACCATATATTTT. Translation gives CAWAPGGSYSGNTIYF. The chain joins TRBV30 to TRBJ1-3; the D gene is perhaps TRBD1, from 6 matching bases. V loses 5 bases of germline sequence and J loses 0 bases, and the interval between the two ends is 17 bases. From the cysteine through the phenylalanine, the CDR3 covers 16 amino acids. Only the CDR3 region is kept as DNA, spanning 48 bases read in frame from base 1. The germline V gene (reference sequence) supplies CDR1 GTSNPN and CDR2 SVGIG.